One sample yielded the 17 T cell receptor beta chains listed below, sequenced in a study of identical twins. TCRdb re-analysed the 5' RACE reads in MiXCR, keeping a single row per CDR3 protein. There are about 890,000 distinct CDR3 sequences in the sample; more than 9% occur only once, and around 1.5% lies in the top ten. The same data also contributed to another study, on yellow fever vaccine responses in identical twins.

Sequencing was performed on PBMCs. The receptor set was obtained from a young woman in good health.

This clonotype has at least ten counts. The chain is built from TRBV10-3 and TRBJ2-5; TRBD2 agrees at 7 bases. The CDR3 length is 15 residues. The germline V gene has CDR1 ENHRY and CDR2 SYGVKD. V dropped 5 bases and J dropped 3; count of bases not matched to a gene: 9. CDR3 region: CAISPIGTNEETQYF. In DNA, the CDR3 is TGTGCCATCAGTCCCATAGGGACTAACGAAGAGACCCAGTACTTC.

V usage is TRBV4-1 and J usage is TRBJ1-2; D remains ambiguous. Deletions cut 6 bases from V and 6 bases from J, with 20 bases between. The CDR3 is 15 amino acids. Per the germline V gene, CDR1 is MGHRA and CDR2 is YSYEKL. CDR3 nucleotide sequence: TGCGCCAGCAGGCGACCCGGGATCGCGAGGGATGGCTACACCTTC. This gives the protein CASRRPGIARDGYTF.

The J gene is TRBJ1-2, the V gene TRBV29-1; D possibly corresponds to TRBD1 (6 bases). The ends were cut back, 4 bases at V and 10 bases at J, with 16 bases in the middle. The CDR3 runs to 12 residues. Germline V gene lookup returns CDR1 SQVTM and CDR2 ANQGSEA. CDR3 sequence (DNA): TGCAGCGTTGTGAGGCAGGGGAGTGACTACACCTTC. This codes for CSVVRQGSDYTF.

This clonotype appeared many times. The rearrangement uses TRBV12-3 or TRBV12-4 and TRBJ2-7; D might be TRBD2 (5 bases). CDR3 size: 13 residues. The V end was cut by 7 bases, the J end by 6 bases, with 16 bases between. The DNA of the CDR3 is TGTGCCAGCACTGCATTCGAGGGCCGCGAGCAGTACTTC. It yields the protein CASTAFEGREQYF.

This rearrangement joins TRBV19 to TRBJ2-3; TRBD2 matches 8 bases. J lost 6 bases, V lost 3 bases, and 8 bases had no gene match. The CDR3 covers 15 residues. Germline CDR1 is LNHDA and CDR2 is SQIVND (reference sequence). CDR3 sequence: CASSITSGRMDTQYF. In nucleotides, the CDR3 is TGTGCCAGTAGTATCACTAGCGGTAGGATGGATACGCAGTATTTT. The whole variable domain, filled in from reference TRBV19 and TRBJ2-3, reads DGGITQSPKYLFRKEGQNVTLSCEQNLNHDAMYWYRQDPGQGLRLIYYSQIVNDFQKGDIAEGYSVSREKKESFPLTVTSAQKNPTAFYLCASSITSGRMDTQYFGPGTRLTVL.

The J gene is TRBJ1-2, the V gene TRBV11-3, with a possible D match to TRBD1 (5 bases). The germline CDR1 and CDR2 sequences are SGHNT and YENEEA. Trimming took off 5 bases at V and 5 bases at J, with 15 bases between the two ends. The CDR3 loop spans 14 amino acids. The CDR3 region is CASSAFGTAYGYTF. CDR3 nucleotide sequence: TGTGCCAGCAGCGCTTTTGGGACGGCGTATGGCTACACCTTC. Supplemented by reference TRBV11-3 and TRBJ1-2, the full variable domain reads EAGVVQSPRYKIIEKKQPVAFWCNPISGHNTLYWYLQNLGQGPELLIRYENEEAVDDSQLPKDRFSAERLKGVDSTLKIQPAELGDSAVYLCASSAFGTAYGYTFGSGTRLTVV.

This rearrangement joins TRBV6-5 to TRBJ2-7; D may be TRBD2 (6 bases). Per the germline V gene, CDR1 is MNHEY and CDR2 is SVGAGI. The CDR3 loop spans 16 amino acids. V was clipped by 0 bases and J by 3 bases, with 15 bases between them. This chain's CDR3 is CASSYSITDGGYEQYF. CDR3 DNA: TGTGCCAGCAGTTACTCGATCACTGACGGGGGCTACGAGCAGTACTTC.

This clonotype was found a few times. The J gene is TRBJ2-5, the V gene TRBV7-9, with 7 positions matching TRBD1. The junction had 12 bases not matched to a gene; V was cut back by 6 bases and J by 5 bases. The V gene's germline CDR1 is SEHNR and CDR2 FQNEAQ (reference sequence). The CDR3 runs to 15 residues. CDR3 in DNA: TGTGCCAGCAGTCAGGACAGGCGGGTATGGGAGACCCAGTACTTC. Its translation is CASSQDRRVWETQYF.

The V call is TRBV20-1, the J call TRBJ1-1; D remains ambiguous. Trimming left V 4 bases short and J 2 bases short, with 5 bases between. This CDR3 contains 11 residues. Germline-derived CDR1 and CDR2 are DFQATT and SNEGSKA (reference sequence). This CDR3 is CSAKQNTEAFF. CDR3 coding DNA: TGCAGTGCTAAGCAAAACACTGAAGCTTTCTTT.

This CDR3 reads CASSYRLAGGKTGELFF. DNA for the CDR3: TGCGCCAGCAGCTACCGACTAGCGGGAGGGAAGACCGGGGAGCTGTTTTTT. The rearrangement joins TRBV5-1 to TRBJ2-2; 14 nucleotides agree with TRBD2. V was pared by 3 bases and J by 5 bases, with 6 bases of the junction left unmatched. The CDR3 has 17 residues. Germline values: CDR1 SGHRS, CDR2 YFSETQ.

This clonotype was detected a few times. A junction boundary mismatches the germline segment, possibly from a read error. The chain employs TRBV12-3 or TRBV12-4 and TRBJ2-7; 13 positions agree with TRBD2. The CDR3 contains 12 residues. The DNA of the CDR3 is TGTGCCACCCGGGCCGGGACTAGCGGGGTCCTTTTC. Translated, it gives CATRAGTSGVLF.

This clonotype was observed a handful of times. The J gene is TRBJ2-7, the V gene TRBV20-1, with TRBD2 as a possible D gene (7 bases). The CDR3 is made up of 15 amino acids. Deletions cut 3 bases from V and 7 bases from J, with 22 bases between. CDR1 and CDR2 (germline): DFQATT, SNEGSKA (reference sequence). In DNA, the CDR3 is TGCAGTGCTAGCGGGGGGCCCATAAATCTACGGGAGCAGTACGTC. This translates into CSASGGPINLREQYV.

V and J are TRBV24-1 and TRBJ2-2; D is perhaps TRBD1 (7 bases). Per germline, CDR1 KGHDR and CDR2 SFDVKD. CDR3 length: 13 residues. The ends were cut back, 7 bases at V and 5 bases at J, with 10 bases in the middle. The CDR3 DNA follows: TGTGCCACCAGGCAGGGGGGAACCGGGGAGCTGTTTTTT. It encodes CATRQGGTGELFF.

This clonotype occurred a few times. The genes are TRBV6-1 and TRBJ2-3; 8 nucleotides match TRBD2. In germline, CDR1 is MNHNS, CDR2 SASEGT. Trimming at V came to 5 bases and at J to 0 bases, leaving 10 bases not matched to a gene. This CDR3 comprises 17 residues. CDR3: CASSPRRTSTSTDTQYF. The CDR3 nucleotides read TGTGCCAGCAGTCCCCGAAGGACTAGCACTAGCACAGATACGCAGTATTTT.

V gene TRBV4-2 combines with J gene TRBJ2-5; D unclear. V was clipped by 0 bases and J by 3 bases, with 11 bases between them. CDR1 is LGHNA and CDR2 is YNFKEQ in the germline V gene. The CDR3 is made up of 15 amino acids. CDR3 sequence: CASSQDTGQKETQYF. CDR3 in DNA: TGTGCCAGCAGCCAAGATACTGGCCAAAAAGAGACCCAGTACTTC.

A few counts support this clonotype. The chain is built from TRBV3-1 and TRBJ2-1, with TRBD1 as a possible D gene (6 bases). Germline V lookup: CDR1 LGHDT, CDR2 YNNKEL (reference sequence). The CDR3 is made up of 17 amino acids. Deletions cut 8 bases from V and 1 base from J, with 21 bases between. CDR3 loop: CASSTRLLGASYNEQFF. CDR3 DNA sequence: TGTGCCAGCTCCACACGGTTACTGGGGGCATCCTACAATGAGCAGTTCTTC.

There are many counts of this clonotype. The chain couples TRBV28 to TRBJ2-1, with a possible D match to TRBD2 (5 bases). This CDR3 is 18 amino acids long. Trimming removed 2 bases from V and 0 bases from J, with 17 bases in between. The germline gives CDR1 MDHEN, CDR2 SYDVKM. CDR3 nucleotides: TGTGCCAGCAGTTTAGGTTCGCTAGCCCTGAGCTCCTACAATGAGCAGTTCTTC. Protein: CASSLGSLALSSYNEQFF.